The sequence of this TCR beta chain was determined in a study of shared clonotypes between healthy human individuals. Sequencing used immunoSEQ multiplex PCR; TCRdb keeps in-frame clones, though not all of them. The sample lists around 1.9 million clones, 85% to 95% seen once, with about 1.6% in the top ten. Terminally differentiated effector memory CD45RA+ cells were excluded by CCR7 positive selection of CD45RO-negative cells. The V gene's germline CDR1 is SGHAT and CDR2 FQNNGV. The V and J ends lost 0 bases and 0 bases respectively, with 7 bases between them. The CDR3 consists of 15 residues. The sequence derives from a man aged 18 to 30 in good health. Some clones in this sample may be carry-over from other donors' samples. The V call is TRBV11-2, the J call TRBJ2-3; D not certain. Material for sequencing was naive CD8+ T cells from PBMCs. This CDR3 is CASSLDDMSTDTQYF. CDR3 nucleotide sequence: TGTGCCAGCAGCTTAGATGACATGAGCACAGATACGCAGTATTTT.